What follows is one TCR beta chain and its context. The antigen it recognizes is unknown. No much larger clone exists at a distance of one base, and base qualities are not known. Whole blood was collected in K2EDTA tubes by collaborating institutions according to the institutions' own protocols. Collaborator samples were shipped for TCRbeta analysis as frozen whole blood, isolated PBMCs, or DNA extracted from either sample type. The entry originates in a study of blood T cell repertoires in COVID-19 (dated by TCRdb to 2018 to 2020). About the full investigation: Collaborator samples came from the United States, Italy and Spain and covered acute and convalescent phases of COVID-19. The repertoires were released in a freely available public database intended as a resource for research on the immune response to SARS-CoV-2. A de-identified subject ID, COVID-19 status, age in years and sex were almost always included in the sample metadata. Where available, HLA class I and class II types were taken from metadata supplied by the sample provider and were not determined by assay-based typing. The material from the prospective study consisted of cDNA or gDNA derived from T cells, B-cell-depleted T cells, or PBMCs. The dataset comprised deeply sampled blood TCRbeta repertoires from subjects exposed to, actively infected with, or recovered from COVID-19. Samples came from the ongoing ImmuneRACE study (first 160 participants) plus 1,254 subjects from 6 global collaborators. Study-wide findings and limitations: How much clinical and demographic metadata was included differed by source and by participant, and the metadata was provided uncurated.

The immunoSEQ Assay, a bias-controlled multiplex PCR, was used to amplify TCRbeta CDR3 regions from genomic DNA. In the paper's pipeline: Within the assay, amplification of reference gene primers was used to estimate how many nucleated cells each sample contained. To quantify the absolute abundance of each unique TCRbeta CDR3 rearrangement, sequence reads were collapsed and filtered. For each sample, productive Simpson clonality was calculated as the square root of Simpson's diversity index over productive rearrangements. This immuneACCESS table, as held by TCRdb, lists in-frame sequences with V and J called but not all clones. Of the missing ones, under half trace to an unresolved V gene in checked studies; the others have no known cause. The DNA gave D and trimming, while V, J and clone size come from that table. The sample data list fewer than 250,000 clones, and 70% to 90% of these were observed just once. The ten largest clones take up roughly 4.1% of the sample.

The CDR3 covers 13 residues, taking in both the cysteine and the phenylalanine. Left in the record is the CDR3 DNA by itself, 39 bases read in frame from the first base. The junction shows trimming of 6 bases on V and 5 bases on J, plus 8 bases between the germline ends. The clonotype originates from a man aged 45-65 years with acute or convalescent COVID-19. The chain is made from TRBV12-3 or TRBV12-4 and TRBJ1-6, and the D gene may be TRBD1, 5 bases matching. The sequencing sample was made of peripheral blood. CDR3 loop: CASRKTDNSPLHF. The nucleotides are TGTGCCAGCAGGAAGACAGATAATTCACCCCTCCACTTT.